Each of the 18 T cell receptor beta chains below was sequenced from the same sample in a study of blood T cell repertoires in COVID-19. TCRdb's copy holds only in-frame clones and misses some; the assay was immunoSEQ multiplex PCR. The repertoire has about 260,000 clones, 86% of them found once; the top ten carry around a tenth. Sequencing was carried out using peripheral blood. The receptors originated from a man aged 40-55 years who had recovered from COVID-19.

V and J are TRBV29-1 and TRBJ2-1; D possibly corresponds to TRBD1 (6 bases). Trimming took off 3 bases at V and 5 bases at J, with 17 bases between the two ends. The germline V gene encodes CDR1 SQVTM and CDR2 ANQGSEA. CDR3 size: 15 residues. The CDR3 protein is CSVDEEGDRDNEQFF. As DNA, the CDR3 is TGCAGCGTTGATGAAGAGGGGGACCGAGACAATGAGCAGTTCTTC.

This clone was recorded once. The chain couples TRBV2 to TRBJ1-2; D not resolved. The V end was cut by 5 bases, the J end by 1 base, with 14 bases between. The CDR3 is 15 residues long. The germline gives CDR1 SNHLY, CDR2 FYNNEI. The chain's CDR3 is CASSRLREINYGYTF. Here the CDR3 DNA reads TGTGCCAGCAGTCGCCTACGGGAAATTAACTATGGCTACACCTTC.

The V and J genes are TRBV30 and TRBJ2-5; the D gene is possibly TRBD2 (6 bases). Deletions cut 0 bases from V and 7 bases from J, with 9 bases between. The CDR3 covers 12 residues. Germline V gene lookup returns CDR1 GTSNPN and CDR2 SVGIG (reference sequence). The CDR3 region is CAWSVTSSTQYF. DNA for the CDR3: TGTGCCTGGAGTGTAACTAGCTCGACCCAGTACTTC.

This chain links TRBV24-1 with TRBJ1-2; a weak D match, TRBD1 (5 bases). The CDR3 loop spans 15 amino acids. V was shortened by 5 bases and J by 3 bases, with 15 bases between the two germline ends. CDR1 is KGHDR, CDR2 SFDVKD, per germline. In DNA, the CDR3 is TGTGCCACCAGTGCGCGGGGGGGACTGGACTATGGCTACACCTTC. It codes for CATSARGGLDYGYTF.

This clone was found once. The V gene is TRBV12-3 or TRBV12-4, the J gene TRBJ1-5; no clear D. Deletions cut 7 bases from V and 0 bases from J, with 7 bases between. This CDR3 spans 13 amino acids. CDR3 in amino acids: CASTLNSNQPQHF. The CDR3 DNA reads TGTGCCAGCACCTTAAATAGCAATCAGCCCCAGCATTTT.

This chain uses TRBV2 with TRBJ2-1; 9 bases are shared with TRBD2. The ends lost 4 bases at V and 1 base at J; junction bases unmatched: 5. The CDR3 spans 16 residues. Germline V gives CDR1 SNHLY, CDR2 FYNNEI. The CDR3 DNA is TGTGCCAGCAGTGTTTGGCTAGCGGGATCCTACAATGAGCAGTTCTTC. Its translation is CASSVWLAGSYNEQFF.

The CDR3 sequence is CASSQAGESYEQYF. CDR3 sequence (DNA): TGCGCCAGCAGCCAAGCAGGGGAATCTTACGAGCAGTACTTC. V and J are TRBV4-3 and TRBJ2-7; perhaps TRBD1 as D (6 bases). Germline CDR1 and CDR2: LGHNA and YSLEER. The CDR3 is 14 residues long. V dropped 1 base and J dropped 4 bases, with 11 bases sitting between them.

The chain employs TRBV2 and TRBJ2-1; 8 bases match TRBD2. V lost 6 bases to trimming and J lost 8 bases; unmatched junction nucleotides: 12. The CDR3 extends over 15 amino acids. Germline loops: CDR1 SNHLY, CDR2 FYNNEI. CDR3 sequence (DNA): TGTGCCAGCAGCCCAGGGCGACTAGCGAGGGATGAGCAGTTCTTC. The encoded protein is CASSPGRLARDEQFF. The variable domain in full, with the rest retrieved from reference TRBV2 and TRBJ2-1, is EPEVTQTPSHQVTQMGQEVILRCVPISNHLYFYWYRQILGQKVEFLVSFYNNEISEKSEIFDDQFSVERPDGSNFTLKIRSTKLEDSAMYFCASSPGRLARDEQFFGPGTRLTVL.

The chain joins TRBV4-3 to TRBJ2-3; D is undetermined. The CDR3 is made up of 15 amino acids. Germline CDR1 and CDR2: LGHNA and YSLEER. V lost 2 bases and J lost 2, with 11 bases in between. CDR3 sequence: CASSQSIRSTDTQYF. In DNA form, the CDR3 reads TGCGCCAGCAGCCAATCGATCAGGTCCACAGATACGCAGTATTTT.

This clone was found once. CDR3 in amino acids: CASRRDANEKLFF. For the CDR3, the DNA is TGTGCCAGCAGGAGGGATGCTAATGAAAAACTGTTTTTT. The V and J genes are TRBV2 and TRBJ1-4, with no clear D. CDR1 is SNHLY, CDR2 FYNNEI, per germline. The CDR3 loop spans 13 amino acids. Deletions cut 6 bases from V and 3 bases from J, with 8 bases between.

The table lists this clone with a few counts. The chain combines TRBV5-1 with TRBJ1-2, with D unclear. Trimming shortened V by 3 bases and J by 6 bases, and 15 bases separated the two germline ends. From germline, CDR1 is SGHRS and CDR2 YFSETQ. This CDR3 has 14 residues. CDR3 sequence reads: CASSSGRDTDGYTF. DNA of the CDR3: TGCGCCAGCAGCTCTGGACGGGATACGGATGGCTACACCTTC.

This clone was recorded only once. The chain combines TRBV19 with TRBJ1-6; D gene uncertain. The CDR3 spans 15 residues. V lost 0 bases and J lost 7, with 10 bases in between. Germline V CDR1 and CDR2: LNHDA, SQIVND (reference sequence). The DNA for the CDR3 is TGTGCCAGTAGTATAGATCTGGGCAGAAATTCACCCCTCCACTTT. This translates into CASSIDLGRNSPLHF. Drawing the rest from reference TRBV19 and TRBJ1-6, the complete variable domain is DGGITQSPKYLFRKEGQNVTLSCEQNLNHDAMYWYRQDPGQGLRLIYYSQIVNDFQKGDIAEGYSVSREKKESFPLTVTSAQKNPTAFYLCASSIDLGRNSPLHFGNGTRLTVT.

The CDR3 bases are TGTGCCAGCAGTAGTAGCGGGGTATCAGAGACCCAGTACTTC. Translating it yields CASSSSGVSETQYF. The rearrangement uses TRBV28 and TRBJ2-5, with 8 nucleotides matching TRBD2. CDR1 MDHEN and CDR2 SYDVKM come from the germline V gene. This CDR3 is built from 14 residues. The trim removed 5 bases at V and 4 bases at J, leaving 6 bases unmatched.

J is TRBJ2-1 and V is TRBV11-3, with 9 bases matching TRBD1. V trimming: 1 base; J trimming: 4 bases; junction bases outside the gene matches: 8. Germline V CDR1 and CDR2: SGHNT, YENEEA. This CDR3 region has 17 residues. CDR3 DNA: TGTGCCAGCAGCTTAGCCGACCGGGACAGGGCTTACAATGAGCAGTTCTTC. It yields the protein CASSLADRDRAYNEQFF.

The V call is TRBV24-1, the J call TRBJ1-5, with TRBD1 as a possible D gene (5 bases). Trimming took 5 bases from V and 3 from J, leaving 13 bases between them. This CDR3 has 15 residues. Germline assignment: CDR1 KGHDR and CDR2 SFDVKD. The CDR3 region has the DNA TGTGCCACCAGTGCCCCCGACAGAATCAATCAGCCCCAGCATTTT. It yields the protein CATSAPDRINQPQHF.

The chain couples TRBV18 to TRBJ1-1; TRBD1 is a possible D gene (6 bases). The CDR3 has 14 residues. Germline CDR1 reads KGHSH; CDR2 reads LQKENI. With 3 bases removed from V and 1 base from J, the gap between germline ends came to 9 bases. CDR3 coding DNA: TGTGCCAGCTCACCCGGACAGACGAACACTGAAGCTTTCTTT. As protein: CASSPGQTNTEAFF.

This sequence joins TRBV7-9 and TRBJ1-2; no firm D call. The germline gives CDR1 SEHNR, CDR2 FQNEAQ (reference sequence). V was clipped by 0 bases and J by 0 bases, with 8 bases between them. The CDR3 has 15 residues. The CDR3 loop reads CASSLAQAANYGYTF. Here the CDR3 DNA reads TGTGCCAGCAGCTTAGCGCAGGCAGCTAACTATGGCTACACCTTC. Supplemented by reference TRBV7-9 and TRBJ1-2, the full variable domain reads DTGVSQNPRHKITKRGQNVTFRCDPISEHNRLYWYRQTLGQGPEFLTYFQNEAQLEKSRLLSDRFSAERPKGSFSTLEIQRTEQGDSAMYLCASSLAQAANYGYTFGSGTRLTVV.

The V and J genes are TRBV18 and TRBJ1-4, with TRBD1 matching 8 bases. The CDR3 covers 15 residues. The germline V gene encodes CDR1 KGHSH and CDR2 LQKENI. The V gene end was trimmed by 3 bases and the J gene end by 0 bases; junction bases not matched to a gene: 0. The CDR3 loop reads CASSPDRATNEKLFF. The CDR3 DNA reads as TGTGCCAGCTCACCGGACAGGGCAACTAATGAAAAACTGTTTTTT.